This TCR beta chain originates from a study of control samples from healthy donors and cancer patients. TCRdb's copy holds only in-frame clones and misses some; the assay was immunoSEQ multiplex PCR. Of around 99,000 clones listed, about nine tenths were seen once; the top ten hold 3.5% to 4.5%. This CDR3 has 12 amino acids. V was shortened by 2 bases and J by 6 bases, with 8 bases between the two germline ends. From germline, CDR1 is MNHNS and CDR2 SASEGT. The specimen was blood. V and J are TRBV6-1 and TRBJ2-7, with D uncertain. This TCR derives from a human donor in good health. The donor label of this sample is uncertain. The CDR3 coding sequence is TGTGCCAGCAGTGAATGGGTGAGCGAGCAGTACTTC. It is translated as CASSEWVSEQYF.